This T cell receptor beta chain was captured in a study of glioma-infiltrating T cells after dendritic cell vaccination. Study-wide context: Glioblastoma patients came from Phase I and II dendritic cell vaccination trials. At biweekly intervals, patients got three intradermal dendritic cell vaccine injections.

CDR3 length equals 14 residues. Trimming left V 2 bases short and J 4 bases short, with 10 bases between. Germline assignment: CDR1 MNHEY and CDR2 SMNVEV (reference sequence). Primers: 60 V beta forward and 13 J beta reverse. Only in-frame clones appear in the TCRdb table, and some are missing; sequencing was by immunoSEQ multiplex PCR. The data hold fewer than 85,000 clones, with about 80% observed a single time. The chain has TRBV27 and TRBJ2-3; D gene unclear. Source: blood, taken before dendritic cell vaccination. This sequence originates from a human donor with glioblastoma. Here the CDR3 reads CASSLNARPDTQYF. The DNA for the CDR3 is TGTGCCAGCAGTTTAAACGCTAGACCAGATACGCAGTATTTT.